These 11 T cell receptor beta chains were sequenced from one sample in a study of Graves' ophthalmopathy and Graves' hyperthyroidism. Amplified TCR beta CDR3 regions were obtained using RNA transcripts as template. First-round RT-PCR employed HTBI primers, with a second-round multiplex PCR after it. Via MiXCR, TCRdb re-called the multiplex PCR reads, giving one row per CDR3 protein. Of over a million distinct CDR3 sequences detected, about 35% appear once; the ten largest clones hold approximately 10%. Specimen: peripheral blood or thyroid tissue (not recorded which). These receptors all stem from an adult man with Graves' hyperthyroidism.

This clonotype was seen repeatedly, ten times or more. The rearrangement links TRBV19 to TRBJ1-5; unclear D gene. Deletions cut 1 base from V and 4 bases from J, with 5 bases between. Germline V gives CDR1 LNHDA, CDR2 SQIVND (reference sequence). The CDR3 totals 13 residues. Here the CDR3 reads CASSIGPNQPQHF. For the CDR3, the DNA is TGTGCCAGTAGTATAGGCCCGAATCAGCCCCAGCATTTT.

This clonotype was seen ten or more times. The rearrangement links TRBV10-3 to TRBJ1-2; D ambiguous. CDR1 and CDR2 (germline): ENHRY, SYGVKD. The CDR3 totals 15 residues. V lost 3 bases to trimming and J lost 4 bases, with 15 bases between them. As DNA, the CDR3 is TGTGCCATCAGTGAAGGGCAGGTCCTGAGCTATGGCTACACCTTC. This encodes CAISEGQVLSYGYTF.

The V and J genes are TRBV19 and TRBJ2-7; D may correspond to TRBD1 or TRBD2 (5 bases each). The germline V gene has CDR1 LNHDA and CDR2 SQIVND (reference sequence). The CDR3 sequence is 12 residues long. Trimming removed 8 bases at V and 3 bases at J, with 11 bases between. The CDR3 DNA follows: TGTGCCAGTGGGGACCCAGTCTACGAGCAGTACTTC. This codes for CASGDPVYEQYF.

This clonotype was seen ten or more times. V usage is TRBV19 and J usage is TRBJ2-7; D perhaps matches TRBD1 (5 bases). Germline-derived CDR1 and CDR2 are LNHDA and SQIVND (reference sequence). V was cut by 9 bases and J by 6 bases, with 12 bases left in between. The CDR3 is 11 amino acids. CDR3 DNA: TGTGCCAGCAGACAGTACCTCGAGCAGTACTTC. It is translated as CASRQYLEQYF.

This chain uses TRBV29-1 with TRBJ1-5; tentative D call: TRBD1 (5 bases). V lost 5 bases and J 7 bases, leaving 15 bases between the germline ends. CDR3 length: 13 residues. CDR1 is SQVTM, CDR2 ANQGSEA, per germline. In nucleotides, the CDR3 is TGCAGCGTTAGGACGAGGGACGGCCAGCCCCAGCATTTT. Protein product: CSVRTRDGQPQHF.

This rearrangement joins TRBV15 to TRBJ1-1, with 7 bases that match TRBD1. V shed 4 bases, J shed 8 bases, and the junction held 13 bases outside the gene matches. Germline V gene lookup returns CDR1 LNHNV and CDR2 YYDKDF (reference sequence). This CDR3 is built from 15 residues. CDR3 sequence (DNA): TGTGCCACCAGCATGGGGCTGGCGGGACAGACAGAAGCTTTCTTT. It is translated as CATSMGLAGQTEAFF.

In regard to this clonotype: This CDR3 is missing its conserved last phenylalanine or tryptophan, likely due to a read error. The chain employs TRBV20-1 and TRBJ1-5; no reliable D call. From germline, CDR1 is DFQATT and CDR2 SNEGSKA (reference sequence). V was clipped by 6 bases and J by 0 bases, with 12 bases between them. The CDR3 contains 14 residues. The CDR3: CSADLPSSNQPQHL. Here the CDR3 DNA reads TGCAGTGCCGATCTTCCCTCTAGCAATCAGCCCCAGCATCTT.

The J gene is TRBJ2-7, the V gene TRBV20-1; D is tentatively TRBD1 or TRBD2 (6 bases each). The CDR3 length is 15 residues. Trimming left V 4 bases short and J 1 base short, with 17 bases between. Germline V CDR1 and CDR2: DFQATT, SNEGSKA (reference sequence). The CDR3 is CSAKPTGLFSYEQYF. The CDR3 DNA follows: TGCAGTGCTAAACCGACAGGACTATTTTCCTACGAGCAGTACTTC.

Here the CDR3 DNA reads TGTGCCTCGAAGAGGGGAGGGCCCCACGAGCAGTACTTC. Protein sequence: CASKRGGPHEQYF. The chain uses TRBV19 and TRBJ2-7; 7 bases match TRBD2. This CDR3 is built from 13 residues. V dropped 11 bases and J dropped 5; count of bases not matched to a gene: 12. Germline V gene sequence: CDR1 LNHDA, CDR2 SQIVND (reference sequence).

This clonotype has a handful of counts. The chain joins TRBV7-9 to TRBJ1-5, with D possibly being TRBD1 (6 bases). The V end lost 6 bases, the J end lost 1 base, and 10 bases lay between the germline ends. Germline lookup yields CDR1 SEHNR and CDR2 FQNEAQ (reference sequence). The CDR3 is 14 residues long. The CDR3 here is CASRPQGSNQPQHF. CDR3 DNA: TGTGCCAGCAGACCCCAGGGGAGCAATCAGCCCCAGCATTTT. The complete variable domain, with remaining parts taken from reference TRBV7-9 and TRBJ1-5, reads DTGVSQNPRHKITKRGQNVTFRCDPISEHNRLYWYRQTLGQGPEFLTYFQNEAQLEKSRLLSDRFSAERPKGSFSTLEIQRTEQGDSAMYLCASRPQGSNQPQHFGDGTRLSIL.

The V and J genes are TRBV6-6 and TRBJ2-7, with 7 bases aligning to TRBD1. With 6 bases clipped from V and 0 bases from J, the junction kept 2 bases outside the gene matches. Germline assignment: CDR1 MNHNY and CDR2 SVGAGI (reference sequence). This CDR3 is 13 amino acids long. The CDR3 sequence: CASRGQSSYEQYF. In DNA, the CDR3 is TGTGCCAGCAGGGGACAGAGCTCCTACGAGCAGTACTTC.